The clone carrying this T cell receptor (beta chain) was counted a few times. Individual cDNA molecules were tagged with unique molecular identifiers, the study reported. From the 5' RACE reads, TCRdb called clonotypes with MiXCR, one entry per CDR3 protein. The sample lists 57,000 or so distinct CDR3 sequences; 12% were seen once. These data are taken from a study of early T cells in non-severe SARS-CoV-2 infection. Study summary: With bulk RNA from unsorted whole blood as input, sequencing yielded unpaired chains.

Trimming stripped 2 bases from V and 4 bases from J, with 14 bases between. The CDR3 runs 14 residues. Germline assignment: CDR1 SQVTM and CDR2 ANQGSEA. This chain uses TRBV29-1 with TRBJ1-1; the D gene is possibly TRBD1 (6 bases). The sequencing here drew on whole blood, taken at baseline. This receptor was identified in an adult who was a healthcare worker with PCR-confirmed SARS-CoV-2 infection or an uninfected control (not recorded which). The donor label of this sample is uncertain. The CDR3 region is CSVEWGALGTEAFF. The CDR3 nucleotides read TGCAGCGTTGAATGGGGGGCGCTAGGCACTGAAGCTTTCTTT.